Below are 24 T cell receptor beta chains sequenced from a single sample in a study of T cell repertoires in cytomegalovirus infection. Using its own MiXCR run on the reads, TCRdb lists one record per CDR3 protein. Of about 150,000 distinct CDR3 sequences in the sample, roughly a quarter were seen once. Sequenced: PBMCs. The source of these receptors is a human donor in good health (CMV status not recorded). Some clones in this sample may be carry-over from other donors' samples.

Here the CDR3 reads CASSLRDRHTDTQYF. The CDR3 DNA reads TGTGCCAGCAGTTTAAGGGACAGACACACAGATACGCAGTATTTT. The chain employs TRBV12-3 or TRBV12-4 and TRBJ2-3, with 7 bases lining up with TRBD1. J was trimmed by 2 bases and V by 2 bases; bases with no gene match: 4. The CDR3 is 15 residues long.

In its sample, this clonotype was seen a few times. The chain links TRBV15 to TRBJ1-4; maybe TRBD1 (5 bases). Per the germline V gene, CDR1 is LNHNV and CDR2 is YYDKDF (reference sequence). This CDR3 is built from 15 residues. With 4 bases removed from V and 8 bases from J, the gap between germline ends came to 17 bases. The CDR3 reads CATSNLGQPGEKLFF. DNA for the CDR3: TGTGCCACCAGCAACTTGGGGCAGCCGGGGGAAAAACTGTTTTTT.

This sequence joins TRBV7-3 and TRBJ2-2; 7 bases map to TRBD1. The V gene's germline CDR1 is SGHTA and CDR2 FQGTGA. The CDR3 length is 14 residues. V was pared by 5 bases and J by 7 bases, with 7 bases of the junction left unmatched. The DNA for the CDR3 is TGTGCCAGCAGCCAAAACAGGGGCAGCGGGGAGCTGTTTTTT. Translating gives CASSQNRGSGELFF.

V and J are TRBV11-3 and TRBJ1-1; D not resolved. The CDR3 extends over 14 amino acids. Germline V gene sequence: CDR1 SGHNT, CDR2 YENEEA. V was trimmed by 2 bases and J by 3 bases, leaving 10 bases between them. The CDR3 DNA sequence: TGTGCCAGCAGCTTAAGCCGGTTGGACACTGAAGCTTTCTTT. Protein: CASSLSRLDTEAFF.

V gene TRBV4-2 combines with J gene TRBJ2-7; no clear D gene. Germline V CDR1 and CDR2: LGHNA, YNFKEQ. The CDR3 extends over 16 amino acids. V was clipped by 1 base and J by 0 bases, with 13 bases between them. CDR3 DNA: TGTGCCAGCAGCCAAGGGGTCGGCGACACCTCCTACGAGCAGTACTTC. It encodes CASSQGVGDTSYEQYF.

The chain joins TRBV20-1 to TRBJ2-1; D is possibly TRBD1 or TRBD2 (5 bases each). Trimming left V 0 bases short and J 0 bases short, with 15 bases between. Germline V gene sequence: CDR1 DFQATT, CDR2 SNEGSKA (reference sequence). This CDR3 is 17 amino acids long. The CDR3 sequence is CSARDARDPSSYNEQFF. In DNA form, the CDR3 reads TGCAGTGCTAGAGATGCCCGGGACCCGAGCTCCTACAATGAGCAGTTCTTC.

This clonotype was seen a few times. The gene calls are TRBV15 and TRBJ2-1, with D possibly called TRBD1 or TRBD2 (6 bases each). With 5 bases removed from V and 6 bases from J, the gap between germline ends came to 20 bases. The CDR3 is 16 amino acids. Germline-derived CDR1 and CDR2 are LNHNV and YYDKDF (reference sequence). For the CDR3, the DNA is TGTGCCACCAGCCGGCGGACGGGGGCGGGACTCAATGAGCAGTTCTTC. Translating it yields CATSRRTGAGLNEQFF. Full variable domain (missing parts from reference TRBV15 and TRBJ2-1): DAMVIQNPRYQVTQFGKPVTLSCSQTLNHNVMYWYQQKSSQAPKLLFHYYDKDFNNEADTPDNFQSRRPNTSFCFLDIRSPGLGDTAMYLCATSRRTGAGLNEQFFGPGTRLTVL.

This clonotype came up a few times. V and J are TRBV29-1 and TRBJ2-7; TRBD1 matches at 8 bases. V shed 5 bases and J 2 bases; nucleotides not matched to a gene: 2. The CDR3 is 12 residues long. Germline V gives CDR1 SQVTM, CDR2 ANQGSEA. As DNA, the CDR3 is TGCAGCGTTTCGGGACAGGCCTACGAGCAGTACTTC. Translated: CSVSGQAYEQYF.

Ten or more counts support this clonotype. The chain joins TRBV7-3 to TRBJ2-1; D is perhaps TRBD1 (5 bases). This CDR3 is 14 amino acids long. The germline V gene has CDR1 SGHTA and CDR2 FQGTGA. Between the trimmed V and J ends, which lost 1 base and 5 bases, there was a span of 9 bases. CDR3 amino acids: CASSLIAGNNEQFF. CDR3 coding DNA: TGTGCCAGCAGCTTAATCGCAGGGAACAATGAGCAGTTCTTC.

The J gene is TRBJ2-7, the V gene TRBV19; TRBD1 agrees at 7 bases. With V trimmed by 3 bases and J by 5 bases, 7 bases remained unmatched. Germline CDR1 and CDR2: LNHDA and SQIVND (reference sequence). The CDR3 sequence is 14 residues long. The CDR3 DNA is TGTGCCAGTAGTATTGAGGGGACAGCCGACGAGCAGTACTTC. The encoded protein is CASSIEGTADEQYF.

The table lists this clonotype with a few counts. The chain has TRBV19 and TRBJ2-2, with unresolved D. Germline loops: CDR1 LNHDA, CDR2 SQIVND (reference sequence). CDR3 size: 14 residues. V lost 4 bases and J lost 0, with 6 bases in between. CDR3 protein: CASSRAPNTGELFF. The CDR3 coding sequence is TGTGCCAGTAGTAGGGCTCCGAACACCGGGGAGCTGTTTTTT. Based on the CDR3 plus reference TRBV19 and TRBJ2-2, the full variable domain is DGGITQSPKYLFRKEGQNVTLSCEQNLNHDAMYWYRQDPGQGLRLIYYSQIVNDFQKGDIAEGYSVSREKKESFPLTVTSAQKNPTAFYLCASSRAPNTGELFFGEGSRLTVL.

In this sample, this clonotype turned up many times. V gene TRBV7-2 combines with J gene TRBJ2-7; TRBD2 aligns across 12 bases. J lost 3 bases, V lost 5 bases, and 5 bases had no gene match. The V gene's germline CDR1 is SGHTA and CDR2 FQGNSA. The CDR3 covers 15 residues. CDR3 nucleotides: TGTGCCAGCAGCCTGACTAGCGGGAGTATCTACGAGCAGTACTTC. Translation gives CASSLTSGSIYEQYF.

This clonotype was detected many times. The V call is TRBV7-8, the J call TRBJ2-7; D unclear. V gave up 5 bases and J gave up 4 bases, with 18 bases separating them. Germline assignment: CDR1 SGHVS and CDR2 FQNEAQ. This CDR3 is 15 amino acids long. CDR3 coding DNA: TGTGCCAGCAGCCCAACAAGGACCTCCAATTACGAGCAGTACTTC. Amino acids: CASSPTRTSNYEQYF. Together with reference TRBV7-8 and TRBJ2-7, the CDR3 gives the full variable domain: GAGVSQSPRYKVAKRGQDVALRCDPISGHVSLFWYQQALGQGPEFLTYFQNEAQLDKSGLPSDRFFAERPEGSVSTLKIQRTQQEDSAVYLCASSPTRTSNYEQYFGPGTRLTVT.

V usage is TRBV6-1 and J usage is TRBJ1-3; TRBD1 might be the D (6 bases). V lost 7 bases, J lost 0 bases, and 10 bases lay in between. From germline, CDR1 is MNHNS and CDR2 SASEGT. This CDR3 is 14 amino acids long. CDR3 loop: CASKQGHSGNTIYF. For the CDR3, the DNA is TGTGCCAGCAAACAGGGACACTCTGGAAACACCATATATTTT.

This clonotype was counted a few times. The J gene is TRBJ2-7, the V gene TRBV20-1; 8 bases fit TRBD2. Losses at the gene ends were 4 bases for V and 3 bases for J; bases not matched to a gene: 5. CDR3 length: 13 residues. Germline V lookup: CDR1 DFQATT, CDR2 SNEGSKA (reference sequence). The CDR3 DNA follows: TGCAGTGCTACCCTACTAGCGGTCTACGAGCAGTACTTC. It is translated as CSATLLAVYEQYF.

Points on this clonotype: This may come from a read error, since a much larger clone is one base off. The chain has TRBV27 and TRBJ2-1, with D possibly TRBD2 on 7 matching bases. The CDR3 covers 11 residues. Looked up from germline, CDR1 is MNHEY and CDR2 is SMNVEV (reference sequence). Trimming took 8 bases from V and 8 from J, leaving 10 bases between them. In DNA form, the CDR3 reads TGTGCCAGCGGCGGGGGCCATGAGCAGTTCTTC. Translated, it gives CASGGGHEQFF.

There are many counts of this clonotype. The V and J genes are TRBV12-3 or TRBV12-4 and TRBJ1-4; 8 nucleotides agree with TRBD1. The CDR3 loop spans 16 amino acids. The J segment lost 8 bases and the V segment lost 4 bases, leaving 12 bases of the junction unmatched. CDR3 amino acids: CASSSQQGEEREKLFF. In nucleotides, the CDR3 is TGTGCCAGCAGTTCCCAACAGGGGGAGGAAAGAGAAAAACTGTTTTTT.

This clonotype has ten or more counts. The genes are TRBV7-8 and TRBJ2-1; perhaps TRBD2 as D (7 bases). Per germline, CDR1 SGHVS and CDR2 FQNEAQ. The CDR3 spans 16 residues. V was clipped by 1 base and J by 5 bases, with 15 bases between them. CDR3 in DNA: TGTGCCAGCAGCTTAGAGTTCCGGGGGGCTGACAATGAGCAGTTCTTC. It specifies CASSLEFRGADNEQFF.

This clonotype was counted many times. The J gene is TRBJ2-5, the V gene TRBV28, with TRBD1 identical over 7 bases. Germline lookup yields CDR1 MDHEN and CDR2 SYDVKM. The junction had 5 bases not matched to a gene; V was cut back by 3 bases and J by 1 base. The CDR3 consists of 15 residues. Written as DNA, the CDR3 is TGTGCCAGCAGTTTCCTGACAGGGCGCCAAGAGACCCAGTACTTC. Its translation is CASSFLTGRQETQYF.

A word on this clonotype: One base away lies a much larger clone, so this may be a sequencing read error. The chain links TRBV7-2 to TRBJ2-5, with TRBD1 matching over 8 bases. CDR1 and CDR2 (germline): SGHTA, FQGNSA. V trimming: 5 bases; J trimming: 1 base; junction bases outside the gene matches: 9. The CDR3 sequence is 16 residues long. CDR3 sequence reads: CASSLQTGVGQETQYF. For the CDR3, the DNA is TGTGCCAGCAGCCTCCAGACAGGGGTGGGCCAAGAGACCCAGTACTTC.

This clonotype was counted many times. The chain couples TRBV5-6 to TRBJ2-7, with 7 bases that match TRBD1. V was clipped by 2 bases and J by 3 bases; unmatched bases: 2. The germline V gene encodes CDR1 SGHDT and CDR2 YYEEEE. The CDR3 sequence is 13 residues long. The CDR3 region is CASSFRDSYEQYF. The CDR3 DNA is TGTGCCAGCAGCTTCCGGGACAGCTACGAGCAGTACTTC.

This clonotype was observed a few times. In DNA, the CDR3 is TGTGCCAGCAGTGAAGGGAATGAGCAGTTCTTC. It is translated as CASSEGNEQFF. The J gene is TRBJ2-1, the V gene TRBV2; D unresolved. Germline-derived CDR1 and CDR2 are SNHLY and FYNNEI. V lost 1 base to trimming and J lost 7 bases, with 2 bases between them. There are 11 residues in the CDR3.

The chain links TRBV2 to TRBJ1-1; tentatively, D is TRBD1 (5 bases). This CDR3 spans 13 amino acids. V dropped 7 bases and J dropped 1 base, with 10 bases sitting between them. The germline V gene encodes CDR1 SNHLY and CDR2 FYNNEI. CDR3 nucleotide sequence: TGTGCCAGCAATGGACAACAGAACACTGAAGCTTTCTTT. Its protein product is CASNGQQNTEAFF.

This clonotype was detected many times. The J gene is TRBJ2-3, the V gene TRBV7-2, with D possibly called TRBD1 or TRBD2 (5 bases each). The V end was cut by 3 bases, the J end by 3 bases, with 10 bases between. Germline lookup yields CDR1 SGHTA and CDR2 FQGNSA. The CDR3 contains 14 residues. This chain's CDR3 is CASSFGGPTDTQYF. Here the CDR3 DNA reads TGTGCCAGCAGCTTTGGGGGTCCGACAGATACGCAGTATTTT.